Listed below are T cell receptor beta chains from one sample, sequenced in a study of blood T cell repertoires in COVID-19. Measured with immunoSEQ multiplex PCR; TCRdb has only the in-frame clones, and not every one. Of about 74,000 clones listed, 87% are singletons. The sample consisted of peripheral blood. These TCRs come from a woman of 80 years or more with active or convalescent COVID-19. The CDR3 runs from the conserved cysteine through the conserved F or W. D genes are given only for firm matches. Size tells how often a clone was seen (once, few, many) or the class of an expanded clone, and some rows leave it out.

>NA|TRBJ1-1|NA|TRBV6-5
CASSYSTGENTEAFF
TGTGCCAGCAGTTACAGTACCGGGGAGAACACTGAAGCTTTCTTT
>TRBD1|TRBJ1-6|once|TRBV7-2
CASSYNRGPVNSPLHF
TGTGCCAGCAGCTACAACAGGGGGCCGGTCAATTCACCCCTCCACTTT
>TRBD2|TRBJ2-3|NA|TRBV4-3
CASTKKRGAPTDTQYF
TGCGCCAGCACCAAAAAGCGGGGGGCCCCCACAGATACGCAGTATTTT
>TRBD1|TRBJ2-7|NA|TRBV3-1/TRBV3-2
CASSQVGQGVYEQYF
TGTGCCAGCAGCCAAGTGGGACAGGGGGTATATGAGCAGTACTTC
>NA|TRBJ1-4|NA|TRBV4-1
CASSQERATNEKLFF
TGCGCCAGCAGCCAAGAGAGAGCAACTAATGAAAAACTGTTTTTT
>NA|TRBJ1-2|few|TRBV4-3
CASSQEIEVRWGYTF
TGCGCCAGCAGCCAAGAGATAGAAGTCCGCTGGGGCTACACCTTC
>TRBD2|TRBJ2-3|NA|TRBV10-3
CAIGSTLAGQADTQYF
TGTGCCATCGGCTCTACGCTAGCGGGTCAAGCAGATACGCAGTATTTT
>TRBD2|TRBJ2-2|NA|TRBV5-4
CASSTSGVNTGELFF
TGTGCCAGCAGCACTAGCGGGGTAAACACCGGGGAGCTGTTTTTT
>TRBD1|TRBJ2-5|NA|TRBV5-1
CASTTGTGNRETQYF
TGCGCCAGCACAACCGGGACAGGGAACCGAGAGACCCAGTACTTC
>TRBD1|TRBJ1-1|NA|TRBV18
CASIDRGLNTEAFF
TGTGCCAGCATAGACAGGGGGTTGAACACTGAAGCTTTCTTT
>TRBD1|TRBJ1-5|NA|TRBV19
CASSISTQGADNQPQHF
TGTGCCAGTAGTATCTCGACACAGGGGGCCGACAATCAGCCCCAGCATTTT
>TRBD1|TRBJ1-1|NA|TRBV5-1
CASSRTGGHTEAFF
TGCGCCAGCAGCAGGACAGGGGGCCACACTGAAGCTTTCTTT
>TRBD1|TRBJ1-1|NA|TRBV10-3
CATGQGPNTEAFF
TGTGCCACCGGACAGGGGCCGAACACTGAAGCTTTCTTT
>NA|TRBJ1-5|NA|TRBV24-1
CATGTASNQPQHF
TGTGCCACCGGAACAGCTAGCAATCAGCCCCAGCATTTT
>NA|TRBJ1-5|NA|TRBV7-9
CASSPGGLGNQPQHF
TGTGCCAGCAGCCCGGGGGGGTTGGGCAATCAGCCCCAGCATTTT
>NA|TRBJ1-1|NA|TRBV12-3/TRBV12-4
CASSLTGNTEAFF
TGTGCCAGCAGTTTGACAGGGAACACTGAAGCTTTCTTT
>NA|TRBJ1-2|NA|TRBV19
CASSPQGYGYTF
TGTGCCAGTAGTCCACAGGGCTATGGCTACACCTTC
>NA|TRBJ2-2|NA|TRBV7-2
CASSLRGSGELFF
TGTGCCAGCAGCTTACGGGGTTCCGGGGAGCTGTTTTTT
>TRBD2|TRBJ2-3|NA|TRBV29-1
CSVGTSGWDTQYF
TGCAGCGTTGGGACTAGCGGGTGGGATACGCAGTATTTT
>NA|TRBJ1-1|once|TRBV6-5
CASSYRGSGGAEAFF
TGTGCCAGCAGTTACCGTGGCTCGGGGGGGGCTGAAGCTTTCTTT
>NA|TRBJ2-2|NA|TRBV7-2
CASSSTDGGELFF
TGTGCCAGCAGCTCGACAGACGGCGGGGAGCTGTTTTTT
>NA|TRBJ1-3|NA|TRBV7-2
CASSWQGGNTIYF
TGTGCCAGCAGCTGGCAGGGGGGAAACACCATATATTTT
>TRBD1|TRBJ1-2|NA|TRBV7-2
CASSLGQGNYGYTF
TGTGCCAGCAGCTTGGGACAGGGAAACTATGGCTACACCTTC
>NA|TRBJ1-5|once|TRBV25-1
CASEIPDGGSNQPQHF
TGTGCCAGCGAAATACCCGACGGCGGATCAAATCAGCCCCAGCATTTT
>NA|TRBJ2-3|few|TRBV25-1
CASSVGAGTDTQYF
TGTGCCAGCAGTGTGGGGGCCGGCACAGATACGCAGTATTTT
>TRBD1|TRBJ1-2|NA|TRBV6-5
CASRGQRSLGYTF
TGTGCCAGCAGGGGACAGCGTTCATTGGGCTACACCTTC
>NA|TRBJ2-1|NA|TRBV27
CASSFALGRAYNEQFF
TGTGCCAGCAGTTTCGCTTTAGGGCGGGCCTACAATGAGCAGTTCTTC
>NA|TRBJ2-3|NA|TRBV5-1
CASSYNGGSTDTQYF
TGCGCCAGCAGCTACAATGGGGGGAGCACAGATACGCAGTATTTT
>TRBD1|TRBJ1-4|NA|TRBV6-5
CASSRTTGDYEKLFF
TGTGCCAGCAGTCGGACGACAGGGGACTATGAAAAACTGTTTTTT
>NA|TRBJ1-1|NA|TRBV3-1/TRBV3-2
CASSQDRAIFMNTEAFF
TGTGCCAGCAGCCAAGATAGAGCGATTTTTATGAACACTGAAGCTTTCTTT
>NA|TRBJ2-3|NA|TRBV5-1
CASSLGQVTDTQYF
TGCGCCAGCAGCTTGGGCCAGGTTACAGATACGCAGTATTTT
>NA|TRBJ2-3|NA|TRBV9
CASSPLGRGTDTQYF
TGTGCCAGCAGCCCTCTCGGGCGGGGCACAGATACGCAGTATTTT
>NA|TRBJ1-3|NA|TRBV10-3
CAISVGRSSSGNTIYF
TGTGCCATCAGTGTCGGCCGTAGCTCGTCTGGAAACACCATATATTTT
>TRBD1|TRBJ1-2|NA|TRBV28
CASSSPLTGGSLYGYTF
TGTGCCAGCAGTTCCCCACTCACAGGGGGAAGTTTGTATGGCTACACCTTC
>NA|TRBJ2-1|NA|TRBV29-1
CSVAWTTYNEQFF
TGCAGTGTTGCTTGGACTACTTACAATGAGCAGTTCTTC
>TRBD2|TRBJ2-3|NA|TRBV7-2
CASSLGGESTDTQYF
TGTGCCAGCAGCCTCGGGGGGGAGAGCACAGATACGCAGTATTTT
>TRBD1|TRBJ1-5|NA|TRBV18
CASSPLDRGNQPQHF
TGTGCCAGCTCACCCCTGGACAGGGGAAATCAGCCCCAGCATTTT
>TRBD1|TRBJ1-2|NA|TRBV7-6
CASSLAGTGEGYGYTF
TGTGCCAGCAGCTTAGCTGGGACAGGGGAGGGCTATGGCTACACCTTC
>NA|TRBJ1-1|NA|TRBV2
CASRKLFSENTEAFF
TGTGCCAGCAGGAAACTATTCTCGGAGAACACTGAAGCTTTCTTT
>TRBD1|TRBJ1-2|NA|TRBV4-3
CASSPKPGTGASSYGYTF
TGCGCCAGCAGCCCGAAGCCCGGGACAGGGGCCTCTAGCTATGGCTACACCTTC
>NA|TRBJ1-6|NA|TRBV4-2
CASSQVGGEDSPLHF
TGTGCCAGCAGCCAAGTCGGGGGTGAGGATTCACCCCTCCACTTT
>NA|TRBJ1-6|NA|TRBV7-8
CASSLVLGAEDSPLHF
TGTGCCAGCAGCTTAGTATTAGGGGCCGAGGATTCACCCCTCCACTTT
>NA|TRBJ1-1|large|TRBV6-4
CASKATGTNTEAFF
TGTGCCAGCAAGGCGACGGGGACAAACACTGAAGCTTTCTTT
>TRBD1|TRBJ1-6|NA|TRBV11-3
CASSLAPGQGPSPLHF
TGTGCCAGCAGCTTAGCGCCGGGACAGGGGCCTTCACCCCTCCACTTT
>NA|TRBJ1-1|NA|TRBV30
CAWTQGTSVLLKAFF
TGTGCCTGGACTCAGGGCACGTCGGTCTTGCTGAAAGCTTTCTTT
>NA|TRBJ2-3|NA|TRBV5-1
CASSATGTPGTDTQYF
TGCGCCAGCAGCGCAACCGGGACTCCAGGCACAGATACGCAGTATTTT
>TRBD1|TRBJ2-7|NA|TRBV6-6
CASSYGDRRSHEQYF
TGTGCCAGCAGTTACGGGGACAGGAGGTCCCACGAGCAGTACTTC
>NA|TRBJ1-3|NA|TRBV18
CASSPSTATGNTIYF
TGTGCCAGCTCACCCTCGACAGCGACTGGAAACACCATATATTTT
>NA|TRBJ2-2|NA|TRBV5-4
CASSSSNTGELFF
TGTGCCAGCAGCTCCTCGAACACCGGGGAGCTGTTTTTT
>NA|TRBJ2-3|NA|TRBV6-5
CASSWRSGGAQDTQYF
TGTGCCAGCAGTTGGAGAAGCGGTGGCGCACAAGATACGCAGTATTTT
>TRBD2|TRBJ2-4|NA|TRBV9
CASSVDLVAGAKNIQYF
TGTGCCAGCAGCGTAGATTTGGTAGCGGGAGCCAAAAACATTCAGTACTTC
>TRBD1|TRBJ2-1|NA|TRBV5-1
CASSLDPGTGNNEQFF
TGCGCCAGCAGCTTGGACCCCGGGACAGGTAACAATGAGCAGTTCTTC
>TRBD2|TRBJ2-2|few|TRBV12-5
CASGFTTAGRNTGELFF
TGTGCTAGTGGTTTCACTACAGCGGGGAGGAACACCGGGGAGCTGTTTTTT
>TRBD1|TRBJ1-3|NA|TRBV28
CASSLFPRTGSSGNTIYF
TGTGCCAGCAGTTTATTTCCCAGGACAGGAAGCTCTGGAAACACCATATATTTT
>TRBD1|TRBJ2-5|NA|TRBV9
CASSASGTGGLETQYF
TGTGCCAGCAGCGCCTCCGGGACAGGGGGCTTAGAGACCCAGTACTTC
>TRBD2|TRBJ2-3|NA|TRBV4-1
CASSPRLVGGRDTQYF
TGCGCCAGCAGCCCCCGATTGGTCGGGGGGAGAGATACGCAGTATTTT
>NA|TRBJ1-6|NA|TRBV9
CASSTTGDRNSPLHF
TGTGCCAGCAGCACGACGGGGGATAGAAATTCACCCCTCCACTTT
>NA|TRBJ1-2|NA|TRBV6-6
CASSLSGQAHFLYGYTF
TGTGCCAGCAGTCTGTCGGGACAAGCTCATTTCCTCTATGGCTACACCTTC
>NA|TRBJ1-2|NA|TRBV7-2
CASTEDPRGGYTF
TGTGCCAGCACCGAGGACCCCCGCGGGGGCTACACCTTC